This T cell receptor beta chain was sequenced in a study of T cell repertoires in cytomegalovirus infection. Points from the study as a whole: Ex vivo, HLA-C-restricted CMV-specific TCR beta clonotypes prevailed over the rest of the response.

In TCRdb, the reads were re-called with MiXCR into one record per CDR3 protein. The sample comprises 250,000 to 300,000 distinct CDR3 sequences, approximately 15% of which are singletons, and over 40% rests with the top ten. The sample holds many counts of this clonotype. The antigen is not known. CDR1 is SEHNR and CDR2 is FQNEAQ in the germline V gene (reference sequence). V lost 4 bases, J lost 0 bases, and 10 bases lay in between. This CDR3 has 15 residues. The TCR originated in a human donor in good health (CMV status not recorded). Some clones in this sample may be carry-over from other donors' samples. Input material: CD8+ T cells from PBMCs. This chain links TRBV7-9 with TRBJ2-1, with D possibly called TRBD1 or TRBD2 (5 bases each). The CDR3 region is CASSSEGSSYNEQFF. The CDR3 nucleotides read TGTGCCAGCAGCTCCGAGGGGAGCTCCTACAATGAGCAGTTCTTC.